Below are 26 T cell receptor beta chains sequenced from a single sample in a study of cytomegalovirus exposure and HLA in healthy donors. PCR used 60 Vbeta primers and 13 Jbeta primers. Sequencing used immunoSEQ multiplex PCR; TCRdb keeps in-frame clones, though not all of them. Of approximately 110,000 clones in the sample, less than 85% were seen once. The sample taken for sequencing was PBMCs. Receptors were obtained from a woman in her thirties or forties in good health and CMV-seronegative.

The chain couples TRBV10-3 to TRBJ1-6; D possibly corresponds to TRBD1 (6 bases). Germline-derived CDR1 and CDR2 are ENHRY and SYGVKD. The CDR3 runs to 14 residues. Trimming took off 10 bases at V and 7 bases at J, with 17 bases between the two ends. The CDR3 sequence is CATGLGARNSPLHF. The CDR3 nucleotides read TGTGCCACCGGGCTGGGGGCTAGGAATTCACCCCTCCACTTT.

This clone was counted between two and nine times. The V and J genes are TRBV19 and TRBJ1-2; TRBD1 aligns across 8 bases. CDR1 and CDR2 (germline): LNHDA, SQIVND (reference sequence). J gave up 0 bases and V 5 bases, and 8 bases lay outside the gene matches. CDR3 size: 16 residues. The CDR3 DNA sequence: TGTGCCAGTAGTGGAGGGACAGGACCCTCTAACTATGGCTACACCTTC. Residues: CASSGGTGPSNYGYTF.

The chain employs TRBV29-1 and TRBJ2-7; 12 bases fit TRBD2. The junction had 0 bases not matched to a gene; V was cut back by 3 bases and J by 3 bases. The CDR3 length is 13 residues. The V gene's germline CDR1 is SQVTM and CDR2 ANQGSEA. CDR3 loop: CSVETSGSYEQYF. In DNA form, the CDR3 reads TGCAGCGTTGAGACTAGCGGGAGCTACGAGCAGTACTTC.

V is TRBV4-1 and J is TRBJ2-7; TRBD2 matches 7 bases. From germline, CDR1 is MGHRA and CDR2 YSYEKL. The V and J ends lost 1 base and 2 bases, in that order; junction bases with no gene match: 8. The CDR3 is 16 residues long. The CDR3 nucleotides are TGCGCCAGCAGCCAAGGGGGGGGTTCGTATGCCTACGAGCAGTACTTC. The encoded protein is CASSQGGGSYAYEQYF.

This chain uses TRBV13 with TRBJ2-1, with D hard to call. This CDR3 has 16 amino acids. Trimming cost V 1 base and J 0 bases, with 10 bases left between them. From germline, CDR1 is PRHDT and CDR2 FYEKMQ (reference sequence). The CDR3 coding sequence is TGTGCCAGCAGCTTAGATCAGGCCGACTCCTACAATGAGCAGTTCTTC. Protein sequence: CASSLDQADSYNEQFF.

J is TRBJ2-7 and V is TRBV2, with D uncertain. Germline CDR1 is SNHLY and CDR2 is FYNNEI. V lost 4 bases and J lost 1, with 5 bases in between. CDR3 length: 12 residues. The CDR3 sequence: CASSGLSYEQYF. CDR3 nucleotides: TGTGCCAGCAGTGGTCTATCCTACGAGCAGTACTTC.

CDR3 region: CASTVSPVDTGELFF. The DNA for the CDR3 is TGCGCCAGCACGGTTAGCCCAGTGGACACCGGGGAGCTGTTTTTT. This chain uses TRBV4-1 with TRBJ2-2; D remains ambiguous. CDR3 size: 15 residues. Trimming cost V 7 bases and J 3 bases, with 15 bases left between them. Looked up from germline, CDR1 is MGHRA and CDR2 is YSYEKL.

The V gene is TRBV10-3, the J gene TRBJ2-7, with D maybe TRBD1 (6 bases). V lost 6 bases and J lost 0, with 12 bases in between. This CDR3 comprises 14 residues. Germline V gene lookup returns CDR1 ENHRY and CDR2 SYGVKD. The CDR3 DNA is TGTGCCATCAGAGGGACACCGAGCTCCTACGAGCAGTACTTC. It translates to CAIRGTPSSYEQYF.

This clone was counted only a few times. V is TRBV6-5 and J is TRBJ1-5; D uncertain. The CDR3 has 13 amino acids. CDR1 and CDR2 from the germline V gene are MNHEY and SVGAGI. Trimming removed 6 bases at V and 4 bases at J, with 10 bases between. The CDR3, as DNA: TGTGCCAGCAGCTCTTCCGTAAATCAGCCCCAGCATTTT. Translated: CASSSSVNQPQHF.

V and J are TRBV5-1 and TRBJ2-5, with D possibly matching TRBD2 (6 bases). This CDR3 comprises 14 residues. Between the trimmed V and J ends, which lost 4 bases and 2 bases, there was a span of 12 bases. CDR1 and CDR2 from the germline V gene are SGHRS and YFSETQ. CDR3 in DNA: TGCGCCAGCAGCATTGGGGGAGGACAAGAGACCCAGTACTTC. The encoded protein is CASSIGGGQETQYF. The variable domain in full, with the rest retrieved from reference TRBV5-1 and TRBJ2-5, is KAGVTQTPRYLIKTRGQQVTLSCSPISGHRSVSWYQQTPGQGLQFLFEYFSETQRNKGNFPGRFSGRQFSNSRSEMNVSTLELGDSALYLCASSIGGGQETQYFGPGTRLLVL.

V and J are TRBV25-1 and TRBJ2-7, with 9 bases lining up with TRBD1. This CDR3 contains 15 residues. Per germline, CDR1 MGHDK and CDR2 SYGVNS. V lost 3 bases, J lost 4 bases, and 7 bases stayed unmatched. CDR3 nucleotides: TGTGCCAGCAGTGACCCCGGGACAGGGCAATACGAGCAGTACTTC. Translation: CASSDPGTGQYEQYF.

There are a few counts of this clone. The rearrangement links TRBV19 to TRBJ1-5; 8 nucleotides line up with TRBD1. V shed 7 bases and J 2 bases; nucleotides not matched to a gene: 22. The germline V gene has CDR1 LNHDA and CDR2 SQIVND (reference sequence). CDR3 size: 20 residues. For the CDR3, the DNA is TGTGCCAGTAACCCGGGGGTGGACAGGGCGTTTGGCGGAGGCAATCAGCCCCAGCATTTT. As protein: CASNPGVDRAFGGGNQPQHF.

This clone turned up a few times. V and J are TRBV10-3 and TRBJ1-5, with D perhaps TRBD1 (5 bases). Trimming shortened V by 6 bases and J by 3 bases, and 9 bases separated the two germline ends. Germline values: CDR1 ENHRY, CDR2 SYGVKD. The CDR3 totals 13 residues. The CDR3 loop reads CAIRSTDNQPQHF. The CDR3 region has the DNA TGTGCCATCAGATCGACAGACAATCAGCCCCAGCATTTT.

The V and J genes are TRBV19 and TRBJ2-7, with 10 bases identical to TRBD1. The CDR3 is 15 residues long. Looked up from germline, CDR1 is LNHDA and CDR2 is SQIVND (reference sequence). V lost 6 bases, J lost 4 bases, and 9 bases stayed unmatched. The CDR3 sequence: CASSPAGTGEYEQYF. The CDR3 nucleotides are TGTGCCAGTAGCCCGGCCGGGACAGGGGAATACGAGCAGTACTTC.

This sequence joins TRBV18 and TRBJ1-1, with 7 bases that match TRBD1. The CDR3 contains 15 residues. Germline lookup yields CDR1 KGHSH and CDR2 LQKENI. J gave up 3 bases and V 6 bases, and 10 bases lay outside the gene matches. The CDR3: CASSPGGLPDTEAFF. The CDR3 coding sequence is TGTGCCAGCTCCCCAGGGGGACTCCCGGACACTGAAGCTTTCTTT. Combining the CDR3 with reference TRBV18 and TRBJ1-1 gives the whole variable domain NAGVMQNPRHLVRRRGQEARLRCSPMKGHSHVYWYRQLPEEGLKFMVYLQKENIIDESGMPKERFSAEFPKEGPSILRIQQVVRGDSAAYFCASSPGGLPDTEAFFGQGTRLTVV.

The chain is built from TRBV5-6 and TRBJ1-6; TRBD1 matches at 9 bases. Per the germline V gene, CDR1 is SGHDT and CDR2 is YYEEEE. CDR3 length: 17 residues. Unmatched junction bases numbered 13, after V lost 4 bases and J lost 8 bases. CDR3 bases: TGTGCCAGCAGCCGACGCACAGGGGGCATAGGGGATTCACCCCTCCACTTT. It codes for CASSRRTGGIGDSPLHF.

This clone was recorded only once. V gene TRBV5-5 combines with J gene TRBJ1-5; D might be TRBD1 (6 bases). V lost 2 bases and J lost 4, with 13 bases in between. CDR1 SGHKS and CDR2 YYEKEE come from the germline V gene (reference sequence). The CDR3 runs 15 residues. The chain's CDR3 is CASSFSRTDNQPQHF. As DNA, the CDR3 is TGTGCCAGCAGCTTTTCCCGGACAGATAATCAGCCCCAGCATTTT.

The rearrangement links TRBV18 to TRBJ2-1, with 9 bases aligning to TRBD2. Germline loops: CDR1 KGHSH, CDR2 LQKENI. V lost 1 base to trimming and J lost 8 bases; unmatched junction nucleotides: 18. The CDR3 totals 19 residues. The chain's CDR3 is CASSPLRVAGVGDIDEQFF. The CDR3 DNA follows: TGTGCCAGCTCACCACTCAGGGTAGCGGGAGTGGGTGATATCGATGAGCAGTTCTTC. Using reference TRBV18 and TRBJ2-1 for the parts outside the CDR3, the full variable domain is NAGVMQNPRHLVRRRGQEARLRCSPMKGHSHVYWYRQLPEEGLKFMVYLQKENIIDESGMPKERFSAEFPKEGPSILRIQQVVRGDSAAYFCASSPLRVAGVGDIDEQFFGPGTRLTVL.

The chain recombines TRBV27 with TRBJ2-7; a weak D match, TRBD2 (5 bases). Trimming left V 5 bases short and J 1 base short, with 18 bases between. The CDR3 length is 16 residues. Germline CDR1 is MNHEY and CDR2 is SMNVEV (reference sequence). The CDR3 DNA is TGTGCCAGCAGTCAATACTCAGGAGGCCAATCCTACGAGCAGTACTTC. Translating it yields CASSQYSGGQSYEQYF.

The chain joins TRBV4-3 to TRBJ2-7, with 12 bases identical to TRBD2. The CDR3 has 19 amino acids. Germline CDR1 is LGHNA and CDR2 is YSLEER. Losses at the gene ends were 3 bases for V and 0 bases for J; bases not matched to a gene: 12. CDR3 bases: TGCGCCAGCAGCCAGGAGTTGGGGCTAGCGGGAGGGGCCTCCTACGAGCAGTACTTC. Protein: CASSQELGLAGGASYEQYF.

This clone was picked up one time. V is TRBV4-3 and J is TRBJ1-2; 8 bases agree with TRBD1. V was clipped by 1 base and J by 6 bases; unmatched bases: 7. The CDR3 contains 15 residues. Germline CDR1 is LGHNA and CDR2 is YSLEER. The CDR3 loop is CASSQVGDRRHGYTF. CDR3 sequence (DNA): TGCGCCAGCAGCCAAGTGGGGGACAGGCGGCATGGCTACACCTTC.

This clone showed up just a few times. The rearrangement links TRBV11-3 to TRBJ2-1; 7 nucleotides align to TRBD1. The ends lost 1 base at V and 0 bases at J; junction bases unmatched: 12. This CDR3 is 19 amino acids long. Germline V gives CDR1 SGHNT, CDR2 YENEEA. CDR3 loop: CASSLGGALGTASYNEQFF. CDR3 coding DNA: TGTGCCAGCAGCTTAGGAGGGGCCCTCGGGACAGCCTCCTACAATGAGCAGTTCTTC.

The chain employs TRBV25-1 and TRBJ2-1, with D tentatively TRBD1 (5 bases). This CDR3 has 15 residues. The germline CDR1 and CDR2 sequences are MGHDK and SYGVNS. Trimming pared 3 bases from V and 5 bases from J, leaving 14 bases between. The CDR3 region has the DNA TGTGCCAGCAGTGACGAGACAGCCCTCGACAATGAGCAGTTCTTC. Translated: CASSDETALDNEQFF.

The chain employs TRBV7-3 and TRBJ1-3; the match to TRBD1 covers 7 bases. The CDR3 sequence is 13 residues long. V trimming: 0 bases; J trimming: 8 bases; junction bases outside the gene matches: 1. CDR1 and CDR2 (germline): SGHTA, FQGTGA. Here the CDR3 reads CASSLTRGDTIYF. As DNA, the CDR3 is TGTGCCAGCAGCTTAACCAGGGGGGACACCATATATTTT. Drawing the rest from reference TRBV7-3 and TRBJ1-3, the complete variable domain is GAGVSQTPSNKVTEKGKYVELRCDPISGHTALYWYRQSLGQGPEFLIYFQGTGAADDSGLPNDRFFAVRPEGSVSTLKIQRTERGDSAVYLCASSLTRGDTIYFGEGSWLTVV.

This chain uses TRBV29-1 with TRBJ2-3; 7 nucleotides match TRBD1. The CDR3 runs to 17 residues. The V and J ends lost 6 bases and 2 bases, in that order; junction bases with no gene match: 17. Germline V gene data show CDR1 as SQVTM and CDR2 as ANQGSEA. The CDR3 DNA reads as TGCAGCGTCCCAGGGGGATCTAGCTACAGCGTCACAGATACGCAGTATTTT. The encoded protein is CSVPGGSSYSVTDTQYF.

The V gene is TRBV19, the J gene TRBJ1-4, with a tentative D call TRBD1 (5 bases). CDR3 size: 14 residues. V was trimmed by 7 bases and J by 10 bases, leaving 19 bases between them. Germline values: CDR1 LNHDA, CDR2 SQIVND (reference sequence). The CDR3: CASKGHQFGGKLFF. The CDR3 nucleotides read TGTGCCAGTAAGGGTCATCAATTCGGGGGAAAACTGTTTTTT.